These T cell receptor beta chains were read from a single sample in a study of blood T cells in healthy people across ages. TCRdb processed the 5' RACE reads anew with MiXCR; each CDR3 protein has one entry. This table holds about 1,600,000 distinct CDR3 sequences, approximately 40% found once. The specimen sequenced was blood. The receptors were sampled from a woman under 30 in good health. The CDR3 runs from the conserved cysteine through the conserved F or W. D genes are given only for firm matches. Clone size is stated in some rows and not others, as once, few, many or a class when expanded.

d_gene: .; v_gene: TRBV5-1; len: 16; abundance: few; j_gene: TRBJ2-1; CDR3aa: CASSWTDTLSYNEQFF; CDR3nt: TGCGCCAGCAGCTGGACAGACACTCTCTCCTACAATGAGCAGTTCTTC
d_gene: TRBD2; v_gene: TRBV7-2; len: 18; abundance: .; j_gene: TRBJ2-7; CDR3aa: CASSLVALAGGPYNEQYF; CDR3nt: TGTGCCAGCAGCTTAGTCGCGCTAGCGGGTGGTCCCTACAATGAGCAGTACTTC
d_gene: .; v_gene: TRBV28; len: 15; abundance: few; j_gene: TRBJ1-1; CDR3aa: CASSFPGVSGTEAFF; CDR3nt: TGTGCCAGCAGTTTTCCAGGGGTCAGTGGGACTGAAGCTTTCTTT
d_gene: .; v_gene: TRBV6-5; len: 15; abundance: .; j_gene: TRBJ2-3; CDR3aa: CASSARGGLPDTQYF; CDR3nt: TGTGCCAGCAGTGCGAGGGGGGGCCTGCCCGATACGCAGTATTTT
d_gene: .; v_gene: TRBV14; len: 14; abundance: few; j_gene: TRBJ2-1; CDR3aa: CASSHQPGYNEQFF; CDR3nt: TGTGCCAGCAGCCATCAACCAGGGTACAATGAGCAGTTCTTC
d_gene: TRBD2; v_gene: TRBV20-1; len: 14; abundance: .; j_gene: TRBJ2-5; CDR3aa: CSAQITSGGSEQYF; CDR3nt: TGCAGTGCGCAGATCACTAGCGGGGGGAGTGAGCAGTACTTC
d_gene: .; v_gene: TRBV9; len: 15; abundance: .; j_gene: TRBJ2-7; CDR3aa: CASSPHWGFSYEQYF; CDR3nt: TGTGCCAGCAGCCCCCACTGGGGCTTCTCCTACGAGCAGTACTTC
d_gene: .; v_gene: TRBV12-3/TRBV12-4; len: 13; abundance: few; j_gene: TRBJ2-1; CDR3aa: CASSLRPVHEQFF; CDR3nt: TGTGCCAGCAGTTTACGACCAGTCCATGAGCAGTTCTTC
d_gene: .; v_gene: TRBV4-1; len: 15; abundance: few; j_gene: TRBJ2-5; CDR3aa: CASSQAAGSQETQYF; CDR3nt: TGCGCCAGCAGCCAAGCAGCCGGGTCCCAAGAGACCCAGTACTTC
d_gene: .; v_gene: TRBV6-2/TRBV6-3; len: 14; abundance: .; j_gene: TRBJ1-5; CDR3aa: CASSEGGPNQPQHF; CDR3nt: TGTGCCAGCAGCGAGGGGGGACCCAATCAGCCCCAGCATTTT
d_gene: .; v_gene: TRBV4-2; len: 16; abundance: .; j_gene: TRBJ1-6; CDR3aa: CASSQGGGRSESPLHF; CDR3nt: TGTGCCAGCAGCCAAGGGGGAGGCAGGAGTGAATCACCCCTCCACTTT
d_gene: TRBD1; v_gene: TRBV29-1; len: 13; abundance: few; j_gene: TRBJ2-7; CDR3aa: CSVERTGFYEQYF; CDR3nt: TGCAGCGTTGAAAGGACAGGGTTTTACGAGCAGTACTTC
d_gene: .; v_gene: TRBV3-1; len: 17; abundance: once; j_gene: TRBJ2-1; CDR3aa: CASSQDFREGAIDEQFF; CDR3nt: TGTGCCAGCAGCCAAGATTTCCGGGAGGGGGCCATTGATGAGCAGTTCTTC
d_gene: TRBD2; v_gene: TRBV3-1; len: 14; abundance: few; j_gene: TRBJ2-5; CDR3aa: CASSPTGGKTGQYF; CDR3nt: TGTGCCAGCAGCCCAACGGGGGGGAAAACAGGGCAGTACTTC
d_gene: .; v_gene: TRBV4-1; len: 16; abundance: .; j_gene: TRBJ2-5; CDR3aa: CASGGLPAGPAGTQYF; CDR3nt: TGCGCCAGCGGCGGTTTACCGGCGGGCCCGGCTGGGACCCAGTACTTC
d_gene: .; v_gene: TRBV29-1; len: 12; abundance: .; j_gene: TRBJ2-6; CDR3aa: CSVDPGANVLTF; CDR3nt: TGCAGCGTTGACCCTGGGGCCAACGTCCTGACTTTC
d_gene: .; v_gene: TRBV6-2/TRBV6-3; len: 15; abundance: few; j_gene: TRBJ2-7; CDR3aa: CASNPPGLHPYEQYF; CDR3nt: TGTGCCAGCAACCCCCCCGGGCTTCACCCCTACGAGCAGTACTTC
d_gene: TRBD1; v_gene: TRBV5-6; len: 14; abundance: .; j_gene: TRBJ2-3; CDR3aa: CASRLGQGTDTQYF; CDR3nt: TGTGCCAGCAGACTCGGACAGGGCACAGATACGCAGTATTTT
d_gene: TRBD2; v_gene: TRBV4-1; len: 17; abundance: .; j_gene: TRBJ2-5; CDR3aa: CASSQAQITSGRETQYF; CDR3nt: TGCGCCAGCAGCCAAGCCCAGATTACTAGCGGGAGAGAGACCCAGTACTTC
d_gene: .; v_gene: TRBV5-1; len: 15; abundance: .; j_gene: TRBJ2-6; CDR3aa: CASSMTGAGANVLTF; CDR3nt: TGCGCCAGCAGCATGACAGGAGCTGGGGCCAACGTCCTGACTTTC
d_gene: .; v_gene: TRBV6-1; len: 14; abundance: few; j_gene: TRBJ2-1; CDR3aa: CASSDRVVFGEQFF; CDR3nt: TGTGCCAGCAGTGACAGGGTGGTGTTTGGTGAGCAGTTCTTC
d_gene: TRBD1; v_gene: TRBV11-2; len: 18; abundance: few; j_gene: TRBJ2-7; CDR3aa: CASSLERPRDRGSYEQYF; CDR3nt: TGTGCCAGCAGCTTAGAACGCCCTAGGGACAGGGGATCTTACGAGCAGTACTTC
d_gene: TRBD2; v_gene: TRBV27; len: 14; abundance: few; j_gene: TRBJ2-3; CDR3aa: CASSSQRDTDTQYF; CDR3nt: TGTGCCAGCAGTTCCCAGCGGGACACAGATACGCAGTATTTT
d_gene: .; v_gene: TRBV28; len: 17; abundance: few; j_gene: TRBJ2-7; CDR3aa: CASSFGAPGDLPYEQYF; CDR3nt: TGTGCCAGCAGTTTTGGGGCGCCAGGGGACCTCCCCTACGAGCAGTACTTC
d_gene: TRBD2; v_gene: TRBV6-5; len: 19; abundance: .; j_gene: TRBJ2-1; CDR3aa: CASSYSTSGGGPSYNEQFF; CDR3nt: TGTGCCAGCAGTTACTCTACTTCGGGGGGGGGCCCGTCCTACAATGAGCAGTTCTTC
d_gene: TRBD1; v_gene: TRBV5-6; len: 15; abundance: few; j_gene: TRBJ2-5; CDR3aa: CATSQDRDREWEQYF; CDR3nt: TGTGCCACCTCCCAAGATAGGGACAGGGAGTGGGAGCAGTACTTC
d_gene: .; v_gene: TRBV2; len: 13; abundance: few; j_gene: TRBJ1-1; CDR3aa: CASSEQGGTEAFF; CDR3nt: TGTGCCAGCAGTGAACAGGGAGGAACTGAAGCTTTCTTT
d_gene: TRBD1; v_gene: TRBV24-1; len: 17; abundance: few; j_gene: TRBJ2-1; CDR3aa: CATSDRGQGASYNEQFF; CDR3nt: TGTGCCACCAGTGATCGAGGACAGGGGGCTTCCTACAATGAGCAGTTCTTC
d_gene: TRBD1; v_gene: TRBV7-9; len: 14; abundance: .; j_gene: TRBJ1-1; CDR3aa: CASTSQGVNTEAFF; CDR3nt: TGTGCCAGCACCTCACAGGGGGTGAACACTGAAGCTTTCTTT
d_gene: TRBD1; v_gene: TRBV20-1; len: 14; abundance: .; j_gene: TRBJ1-4; CDR3aa: CSAPTGVFNEKLFF; CDR3nt: TGCAGTGCCCCGACAGGGGTATTTAATGAAAAACTGTTTTTT
d_gene: .; v_gene: TRBV27; len: 13; abundance: .; j_gene: TRBJ2-7; CDR3aa: CASSFRGAPEQYF; CDR3nt: TGTGCCAGCAGTTTCAGAGGCGCGCCCGAGCAGTACTTC
d_gene: TRBD1; v_gene: TRBV7-8; len: 15; abundance: few; j_gene: TRBJ1-2; CDR3aa: CASSPSTGGGYGYTF; CDR3nt: TGTGCCAGCAGCCCTTCAACAGGGGGCGGCTATGGCTACACCTTC
d_gene: TRBD2; v_gene: TRBV7-6; len: 16; abundance: few; j_gene: TRBJ2-1; CDR3aa: CASSRRASGAYNEQFF; CDR3nt: TGTGCCAGCAGCCGAAGGGCTAGCGGGGCCTACAATGAGCAGTTCTTC
d_gene: .; v_gene: TRBV14; len: 13; abundance: .; j_gene: TRBJ2-7; CDR3aa: CASSQREFYEQYF; CDR3nt: TGTGCCAGCAGCCAGCGCGAGTTCTACGAGCAGTACTTC
d_gene: TRBD1; v_gene: TRBV4-2; len: 18; abundance: .; j_gene: TRBJ1-6; CDR3aa: CASSQDRQGLRNLSPLHF; CDR3nt: TGTGCCAGCAGCCAAGATCGACAGGGGCTGCGGAACCTTTCACCCCTCCACTTT
d_gene: .; v_gene: TRBV2; len: 15; abundance: .; j_gene: TRBJ2-7; CDR3aa: CASSVGNGVYNEQYF; CDR3nt: TGTGCCAGCAGTGTAGGGAATGGGGTTTACAATGAGCAGTACTTC
d_gene: TRBD2; v_gene: TRBV7-2; len: 16; abundance: .; j_gene: TRBJ2-3; CDR3aa: CASSTERGGRTDTQYF; CDR3nt: TGTGCCAGCAGCACTGAGCGGGGGGGCAGGACAGATACGCAGTATTTT
d_gene: .; v_gene: TRBV25-1; len: 15; abundance: .; j_gene: TRBJ2-6; CDR3aa: CASDGALAGANVLTF; CDR3nt: TGTGCCAGCGACGGGGCCCTCGCTGGGGCCAACGTCCTGACTTTC
d_gene: .; v_gene: TRBV9; len: 15; abundance: few; j_gene: TRBJ2-7; CDR3aa: CASSVEDNMSYEQYF; CDR3nt: TGTGCCAGCAGCGTAGAAGATAACATGTCCTACGAGCAGTACTTC
d_gene: .; v_gene: TRBV9; len: 16; abundance: few; j_gene: TRBJ2-7; CDR3aa: CASSVDSGDDGYEQYF; CDR3nt: TGTGCCAGCAGCGTAGATTCTGGAGACGACGGCTACGAGCAGTACTTC